This TCR beta chain comes out of a study of radiotherapy plus CTLA-4 blockade in lung cancer. Study-wide results and caveats: Among reported predictors of response, early blood T cell clone dynamics with interferon-beta performed best.

Trimming took off 2 bases at V and 7 bases at J, with 9 bases between the two ends. Germline-derived CDR1 and CDR2 are WNHNN and SYGVQD (reference sequence). The CDR3 spans 13 residues. Details on this clone: Its antigen is as yet unknown.

Clones were sequenced by immunoSEQ multiplex PCR, and TCRdb holds only the in-frame ones, with some missing. The sample consists of under 95,000 clones, about four fifths of them appearing once. The rearrangement uses TRBV10-1 and TRBJ2-4, with D possibly TRBD1 on 5 matching bases. The material sequenced was peripheral blood, taken from a patient treated with radiotherapy plus ipilimumab. The clonotype originates from a human donor with non-small cell lung cancer who had stable disease on radiotherapy plus ipilimumab. For the CDR3, the DNA is TGCGCCAGCAGTGAGGCGTCAGGGAACATTCAGTACTTC. Translating it yields CASSEASGNIQYF.